What follows describes a single TCR beta chain. The sample holds many counts of this clonotype. The specificity of this receptor is unknown. It has no much larger one-base neighbor in the sample; base qualities were not kept. The TCR beta CDR3 regions were amplified from the RNA transcripts. For the first round of RT-PCR on the TCR CDR3, the HTBI primer set was used together with the Qiagen OneStep RT-PCR kit. Libraries were constructed in a second round of multiplex PCR, after which size selection and purification were carried out. Sequencing of the libraries was done on an Illumina HiSeq2000 using paired-end 100 bp reads. The authors processed their data as follows. Raw data were processed with SOAPnuke, discarding reads with adapters, uncalled bases, mean Phred below 15, or no exact constant-primer or identifier match. COPE v1.2.5 was used to merge high-quality paired reads, and clonotypes were defined as unique nucleotide sequences. Clonotypes were aligned to IMGT TRBV, TRBD and TRBJ reference segments using MiTCR v1.1. Analysis was restricted to V-J combinations with a frequency above 0.0001, which covered 99.2% of repertoires. The TCS score was defined as the ratio of F50 (clonal expansion) to E x V (chaos), calculated using BLOSUM62-based TCRdist between CDR3 peptides within each V-J. Welch's t-statistics and random forest reduced 514 V-J features to 13, which were used in a naive Bayes classifier (R e1071). The public reads were reprocessed in TCRdb via fastp at Q25 and MiXCR, keeping in-frame beta chains. Each record represents a unique CDR3 protein, reported with the most common genes and DNA among its rows. It is TCRdb's table, rather than the study itself, that gives the V and J calls and clone size. This sample lists 300,000 to 400,000 distinct CDR3 sequences; roughly 18% were detected once. Around 50% of the sample goes to the ten largest clones.

The data originate from a study of T cells in Graves' hyperthyroidism and ophthalmopathy (dated by TCRdb to the late 2010s). At the level of the whole study: Peripheral blood samples were taken at the time of initial diagnosis, prior to any treatment. TCR V-J signatures able to tell the groups apart were searched for in a discovery cohort of approximately 95 patients, of whom around 43 had Graves' ophthalmopathy and about 55 had stable Graves' hyperthyroidism. Whether ophthalmopathy could be predicted prospectively was tested in an independent validation cohort made up of approximately 19 hyperthyroidism patients plus 17 patients who later progressed to ophthalmopathy. The roughly 91 discovery patients were randomly divided into training and test sets at a 7:3 ratio. In addition, the study compared T-cell repertoires in thyroid tissue and in blood from roughly 6 Graves' hyperthyroidism patients. After blood sampling, hyperthyroidism patients were treated with methimazole at a starting dose of 30 mg daily, and ophthalmopathy patients were treated with high-dose intravenous methylprednisolone. The paper describes TCR Vbeta CDR3 sequencing of 140 or so peripheral blood samples, made up of 40 to 45 ophthalmopathy patients, around 78 hyperthyroidism patients and 17 progressor patients. Results the study describes overall, beyond this receptor: Most expanded thyroid clonotypes (frequency above 0.001) were also detected in blood, a finding suggesting that blood repertoires may reflect thyroid immune responses. Sample size was not statistically predetermined, and investigators were not blinded to group allocation. A model built on a 13 V-J signature distinguished ophthalmopathy from stable hyperthyroidism, reaching about 88% sensitivity and around 81% specificity in cross-validation and 80%/75% in testing. During validation, the model predicted progression to ophthalmopathy a median of roughly six months ahead of onset, with 70.59% sensitivity and 72% to 80% specificity.

From its cysteine to its phenylalanine, the CDR3 spans 13 amino acids. Only CDR3 DNA remains: 39 bases, in frame from the first base. CDR1 SNHLY and CDR2 FYNNEI were looked up in the germline V gene. Clipping removes 3 bases from V and 5 bases from J, with 2 as the unmatched junction base count. A patient counted as having stable Graves' hyperthyroidism if no progression to ophthalmopathy occurred over 18 months of follow-up. Hyperthyroidism patients were newly diagnosed, with disease duration under 2 months, and aged 18 to 65 years. Patients with uncontrolled infections, other autoimmune diseases, pregnancy or lactation were excluded. Diagnoses relied on clinical symptoms, serum thyroxine and TRAb, thyroid ultrasound and orbital computed tomography. Ficoll-Paque density gradient centrifugation was used to isolate PBMCs from about 9 ml of fresh peripheral blood. Total RNA was extracted with Trizol reagent, and quality was checked on an Agilent 2100 Bioanalyzer.

Sequencing used blood. The clonotype was recovered from a woman in her forties or fifties with Graves' hyperthyroidism. The chain is assembled from TRBV2 and TRBJ1-1, and TRBD1 aligns with 8 junction nucleotides. The nucleotides are TGTGCCAGCAGTGAGGACAGGGCGACTGAAGCTTTCTTT. Translated, it reads CASSEDRATEAFF.